This TCR beta chain originates from a study of prognosis after radiotherapy for stage I lung cancer (dated by TCRdb to the early 2020s). Broadly, across the study: Between April 2018 and early 2019, 15 to 20 stage I NSCLC patients were enrolled in Nanjing, China. Newly diagnosed primary stage I lung tumors were found in fourteen patients, while oligometastatic NSCLC after surgical resection of the primary tumor was found in five. All patients were regarded as medically inoperable, because of comorbidities in about a dozen patients and refusal of surgery in 7 or 8 patients. The cohort comprised more than ten men and five or six women with a median age of 74.5 years, ranging from about 53 to 90 years. Squamous cell carcinoma histology was identified in six to eight patients, and adenocarcinoma histology was identified in about twelve patients. Using image-guided IMRT or VMAT, SBRT was delivered in 3 to 5 fractions at a biologically effective dose of at least 100 Gy. Concurrent therapy was not administered to any patient alongside SBRT. About 20% of the 19 patients developed distant metastases after SBRT, at a median of around 7 months; the other 15 showed no significant progression. Peripheral blood TCR beta repertoires were profiled in stage I NSCLC patients before and after stereotactic body radiotherapy, and the study then linked these repertoires to distant failure. The study took one blood sample before SBRT and one after SBRT from each of roughly 20 patients and sequenced all 40 or so samples.

The TCR beta CDR3 region was amplified from genomic DNA by two rounds of multiplex PCR. The first PCR round used primers specific to each TRBV and TRBJ gene, and the primer sequences were filed in Chinese patent CN105087789A. Universal primers were used in the second round of PCR. The Roche High Pure PCR Template Preparation Kit was used to extract genomic DNA from the frozen PBMCs. The libraries underwent paired-end sequencing with 151 bp reads on an Illumina HiSeq 3000. The authors processed their data as follows. CutAdapt was used to discard raw reads that did not contain the multiplex PCR primer sequences. High-quality paired reads were merged into contigs with PEAR. By aligning each contig to reference sequences, MiXCR assigned the TRB V, D and J gene segments to that contig. CDR3 sequences were clustered by base quality and sequence similarity to remove sequencing errors. Shannon entropy, normalized by the natural log of the productive TCR sequence number, served as the measure of diversity. Clonality was computed as one minus the ratio of Shannon entropy to the natural log of the number of unique clonotypes. Using the Youden index from ROC curves, the researchers picked the repertoire-metric cut-offs for progression-free survival, and all analyses were carried out in R 3.5.3. TCRdb reprocessing: public reads trimmed at Q25 with fastp, clones called with MiXCR, in-frame beta chains kept. Rows are unified per CDR3 protein, each entry keeping the most common DNA and genes. The V and J calls, along with clone size, are taken from TCRdb and not from the paper's own processing. The sample includes tens of thousands of distinct CDR3 sequences, with roughly a quarter observed a single time. About 25% of the sample goes to the ten largest clones.

There are many counts of this clonotype. Its antigen is not yet known. No qualities accompany the bases; no much larger clone lies one base away. Trimming takes 4 bases off V and 10 bases off J; junction bases not matched to a gene: 12. The CDR3 starts with the cysteine, ends with the phenylalanine, and has 16 residues. Solely the CDR3 DNA is kept, with 48 bases framed from the first base. According to the germline V gene, CDR1 reads SGHRS and CDR2 reads YFSETQ. No patient had a history of other malignancies or prior chemotherapy or radiotherapy, and all had node-negative disease on CT and PET/CT. Roughly 6.5 milliliters of peripheral venous blood were drawn into EDTA tubes at each of two time points. PBMCs were isolated by Ficoll-Paque Plus density-gradient centrifugation. Samples were stored at -80°C immediately after collection until analysis. General study outcomes and caveats: None of the reported P values were adjusted for multiple comparisons. The study was limited by the small cohort and short follow-up, and independent validation of the study findings is required. Differences by metastasis status were reportedly seen in TRBV and TRBJ usage frequencies, involving two V genes at baseline and, after SBRT, roughly ten V genes and two J genes. Whether the expanded TCR clones were tumor-specific was not determined. Post-SBRT Shannon entropy and its change from baseline were lower in patients who developed distant metastases; baseline Shannon entropy was not associated with metastases. After SBRT, the number of unique TCR clones decreased (median roughly 9,900 before versus some 7,000 after; Wilcoxon paired P=0.011).

Sequenced here: PBMCs, sampled before or after stereotactic body radiation therapy (not recorded which). In this chain, TRBV5-1 is recombined with TRBJ1-6; 9 of the junction bases match TRBD1. This receptor was identified in a donor aged 50 or older with non-small cell lung cancer. The CDR3 protein: CASSGAETGGNSPLHF. The nucleotide sequence reads TGCGCCAGCAGCGGAGCGGAGACAGGGGGAAACTCACCCCTCCACTTT.